This is a list of T cell receptor beta chains from one sample in a study of T cell repertoires in cytomegalovirus infection. TCRdb used MiXCR to reprocess the reads, holding one entry per CDR3 protein. Counted here are about 530,000 distinct CDR3 sequences, about a quarter occurring once; the ten biggest clones make up about 13%. Sequencing was done on a sample of PBMCs. The receptors were gathered from a human donor in good health (CMV status not recorded). Some clones in this sample may be carry-over from other donors' samples. CDR3s include the opening cysteine and the closing phenylalanine or tryptophan. Fields, in order: CDR3 protein, CDR3 DNA, J gene, V gene, clone size, D gene. D genes are given only for firm matches. For some rows the clone size is stated as once, few or many, or as a class when expanded; others skip it.

CASSLPPGEDTQYF | TGTGCCAGCAGCTTACCCCCAGGGGAGGATACGCAGTATTTT | TRBJ2-3 | TRBV7-6 | NA | NA
CASSFSLQETQYF | TGTGCCAGCAGTTTCAGCCTACAAGAGACCCAGTACTTC | TRBJ2-5 | TRBV12-3/TRBV12-4 | few | NA
CASSQPGWGELFF | TGTGCCAGCAGCCAACCCGGGTGGGGGGAGCTGTTTTTT | TRBJ2-2 | TRBV14 | NA | NA
CASSLIRARAHAGELFF | TGTGCCAGCAGCTTAATCCGGGCCAGGGCGCACGCCGGGGAGCTGTTTTTT | TRBJ2-2 | TRBV11-1 | NA | NA
CASSLLPGNTEAFF | TGTGCCAGCAGCTTACTGCCCGGGAACACTGAAGCTTTCTTT | TRBJ1-1 | TRBV7-9 | many | NA
CASSIARGQDHEQYF | TGTGCCAGCAGCATTGCTCGGGGACAGGATCACGAGCAGTACTTC | TRBJ2-7 | TRBV11-1 | few | TRBD1
CASSGTGGYQETQYF | TGTGCCAGCAGTGGGACAGGGGGGTACCAAGAGACCCAGTACTTC | TRBJ2-5 | TRBV28 | NA | TRBD1
CSATNTGDPYEQYF | TGCAGTGCTACCAATACAGGGGATCCCTACGAGCAGTACTTC | TRBJ2-7 | TRBV20-1 | NA | TRBD1
CASSLGVTSVGTGELFF | TGTGCCAGCAGCTTGGGGGTGACTAGCGTAGGCACCGGGGAGCTGTTTTTT | TRBJ2-2 | TRBV7-2 | NA | TRBD2
CASSPRSASPLTGELFF | TGTGCCAGCAGTCCCAGGTCTGCTAGCCCCTTAACCGGGGAGCTGTTTTTT | TRBJ2-2 | TRBV27 | NA | NA
CASSLNGAVNYGYTF | TGTGCCAGCAGCCTCAACGGGGCCGTCAACTATGGCTACACCTTC | TRBJ1-2 | TRBV7-9 | few | NA
CASWTSSYGYTF | TGTGCCAGTTGGACCAGCTCCTATGGCTACACCTTC | TRBJ1-2 | TRBV19 | NA | NA
CATSFQGVGTEAFF | TGTGCCACTTCTTTTCAGGGGGTTGGAACTGAAGCTTTCTTT | TRBJ1-1 | TRBV6-1 | few | TRBD1
CASSPSGDTIYF | TGTGCCAGCAGCCCCTCAGGCGACACCATATATTTT | TRBJ1-3 | TRBV12-3/TRBV12-4 | NA | NA
CASSAGASTYEQYF | TGTGCCAGCAGTGCCGGCGCCTCAACCTACGAGCAGTACTTC | TRBJ2-7 | TRBV7-2 | few | NA
CASSPGLIGTSGRLYNEQFF | TGCGCCAGCAGCCCGGGGTTGATTGGGACTAGCGGGAGACTCTACAATGAGCAGTTCTTC | TRBJ2-1 | TRBV5-1 | few | TRBD2
CSARFAGVVNEQFF | TGCAGTGCCCGCTTCGCGGGAGTAGTAAATGAGCAGTTCTTC | TRBJ2-1 | TRBV20-1 | NA | TRBD2
CASSLGTPSSYNEQFF | TGTGCCAGCAGCCTCGGGACTCCGAGCTCCTACAATGAGCAGTTCTTC | TRBJ2-1 | TRBV5-3 | NA | NA
CASSPTVGTQYF | TGTGCCAGCAGCCCCACCGTCGGGACTCAGTACTTC | TRBJ2-5 | TRBV7-2 | few | NA
CASSSGGRTEAFF | TGTGCCAGCAGCTCAGGAGGAAGAACTGAAGCTTTCTTT | TRBJ1-1 | TRBV7-2 | NA | NA
CASSYLYNEQFF | TGTGCCAGCAGTTACCTTTACAATGAGCAGTTCTTC | TRBJ2-1 | TRBV6-2/TRBV6-3 | few | NA
CSAGRGSNTGELFF | TGCAGCGCCGGCCGCGGGTCGAACACCGGGGAGCTGTTTTTT | TRBJ2-2 | TRBV29-1 | few | NA
CVSKSGGGLWEQYF | TGTGTCAGCAAATCCGGGGGAGGGTTATGGGAGCAGTACTTC | TRBJ2-7 | TRBV2 | NA | TRBD2
CAISAGRQGVQETQYF | TGTGCCATCAGTGCGGGAAGACAGGGGGTCCAAGAGACCCAGTACTTC | TRBJ2-5 | TRBV10-3 | NA | TRBD1
CASRDDTQGRRAFF | TGTGCCAGCAGAGACGATACACAGGGTCGGCGAGCTTTCTTT | TRBJ1-1 | TRBV6-2/TRBV6-3 | NA | NA